These 25 T cell receptor beta chains originate from one sample sequenced in a study of vaccination and CD4 T cells after COVID-19 (dated by TCRdb to between 2021 and 2022). Receptor libraries were prepared by PCR. Data came from an Illumina iSeq 100. DNA from cultured CD4+ T cells was subjected to TCR sequencing with the Oncomine TCR Beta short-read assay at the Johns Hopkins FTIC core. Through fastp at Q25 and MiXCR, TCRdb rebuilt clones from the public reads, retaining in-frame beta chains. Every distinct CDR3 protein forms one entry, paired with its most common genes and DNA. This sample holds 13,000 to 15,000 distinct CDR3 sequences; just under 30% were observed only once. The ten top clones hold under 20% of the sample. According to the study, the label for this sample's treatment or condition signals: roughly ten-day PBMC culture with coronavirus spike peptide pools or control peptides (ViraFEST assay).

Antigens of these TCRs are unknown. Sequenced here: CD4+ T cells from blood, cultured in vitro, sampled before SARS-CoV-2 vaccination. Receptor source: a human donor who received a COVID-19 vaccine.

This clonotype was recorded a few times. The J gene is TRBJ2-1, the V gene TRBV10-3; 11 nucleotides line up with TRBD2. CDR1 and CDR2 from the germline V gene are ENHRY and SYGVKD. CDR3 length: 18 residues. V shed 6 bases and J 6 bases; nucleotides not matched to a gene: 16. CDR3 region: CAIRASPVTSGGGNEQFF. CDR3 sequence (DNA): TGTGCCATCAGGGCCTCCCCCGTTACTAGCGGGGGAGGCAATGAGCAGTTCTTC.

The chain recombines TRBV11-3 with TRBJ1-1; D is unresolved. Trimming took off 4 bases at V and 7 bases at J, with 7 bases between the two ends. The CDR3 spans 11 residues. Germline loops: CDR1 SGHNT, CDR2 YENEEA. The CDR3 nucleotides read TGTGCCAGCAGCTATCATGATGAAGCTTTCTTT. Encoded protein: CASSYHDEAFF.

This clonotype is termed large (0.1 to 1%). The genes are TRBV5-4 and TRBJ1-6, with TRBD1 as a possible D gene (5 bases). CDR1 is SGHNT and CDR2 is YYREEE in the germline V gene (reference sequence). This CDR3 comprises 13 residues. V lost 4 bases and J lost 8, with 10 bases in between. The CDR3 region has the DNA TGTGCCAGCAGCCTCTCCAGGGATTCACCCCTCCACTTT. Translating gives CASSLSRDSPLHF.

The chain joins TRBV12-3 or TRBV12-4 to TRBJ1-1, with TRBD1 identical over 8 bases. The CDR3 covers 15 residues. Trimming took 5 bases from V and 2 from J; bases not matched to a gene: 7. The CDR3, as DNA: TGTGCCAGCAGTCCAGGGACAGGAGAAAACACTGAAGCTTTCTTT. Encoded protein: CASSPGTGENTEAFF.

This clonotype was counted a few times. The V call is TRBV24-1, the J call TRBJ1-5; a possible D gene is TRBD1 (5 bases). The CDR3 loop spans 13 amino acids. CDR1 and CDR2 (germline): KGHDR, SFDVKD. Trimming shortened V by 5 bases and J by 4 bases, and 8 bases separated the two germline ends. The CDR3 DNA sequence: TGTGCCACCAGTGTGGCAGGGAATCAGCCCCAGCATTTT. Its translation is CATSVAGNQPQHF.

This clonotype was seen more than once but under ten times. The chain links TRBV6-1 to TRBJ2-3; 7 nucleotides match TRBD1. J was trimmed by 5 bases and V by 4 bases; bases with no gene match: 6. CDR1 and CDR2 (germline): MNHNS, SASEGT. This CDR3 has 14 residues. The CDR3 DNA is TGTGCCAGCAGTGTATCAAGGGGGCAAGATACGCAGTATTTT. This translates into CASSVSRGQDTQYF.

The CDR3 region is CASSEYDRTTGELFF. CDR3 nucleotide sequence: TGTGCCAGCAGTGAATATGACAGAACCACCGGGGAGCTGTTTTTT. V usage is TRBV6-1 and J usage is TRBJ2-2; possibly TRBD1 for D (5 bases). The germline V gene encodes CDR1 MNHNS and CDR2 SASEGT. The CDR3 is 15 residues long. Trimming cost V 2 bases and J 4 bases, with 11 bases left between them.

Only one count was recorded for this clonotype. The rearrangement uses TRBV24-1 and TRBJ2-4; 9 nucleotides align to TRBD1. Germline trimming cut 2 bases from V and 7 bases from J; bases unmatched to any gene: 5. The CDR3 consists of 15 residues. Germline CDR1 is KGHDR and CDR2 is SFDVKD. For the CDR3, the DNA is TGTGCCACCAGTGATTCGGGGACAGGGAGGAACATTCAGTACTTC. It codes for CATSDSGTGRNIQYF.

Only a few counts were recorded for this clonotype. The chain is built from TRBV6-1 and TRBJ2-7, with TRBD1 matching 7 bases. V lost 10 bases, J lost 3 bases, and 12 bases stayed unmatched. The germline V gene encodes CDR1 MNHNS and CDR2 SASEGT. CDR3 length: 14 amino acids. As DNA, the CDR3 is TGTGCCACGCAACGGCGGCAGGGGGACTACGAGCAGTACTTC. Translation: CATQRRQGDYEQYF.

The chain links TRBV12-3 or TRBV12-4 to TRBJ2-3; D assignment may be TRBD1 or TRBD2 (5 bases each). The V gene lost 4 bases and the J gene lost 3 bases, with 17 bases spanning the gap. The CDR3 loop spans 16 amino acids. CDR3 DNA sequence: TGTGCCAGCAGTTACCTCGGGGCGTTGGAAACAGATACGCAGTATTTT. This translates into CASSYLGALETDTQYF.

The V gene is TRBV20-1, the J gene TRBJ1-5; no definite D call. CDR3 length equals 13 residues. V was pared by 2 bases and J by 4 bases, with 9 bases between. The germline V gene encodes CDR1 DFQATT and CDR2 SNEGSKA (reference sequence). CDR3 amino acids: CSARSQLNQPQHF. In DNA form, the CDR3 reads TGCAGTGCTAGATCGCAGCTTAATCAGCCCCAGCATTTT.

This clonotype turned up a few times. The chain couples TRBV6-2 or TRBV6-3 to TRBJ2-4; no clear D. CDR3 length: 14 amino acids. Per the germline V gene, CDR1 is MNHEY and CDR2 is SVGEGT. V was cut by 4 bases and J by 0 bases, with 7 bases left in between. The DNA for the CDR3 is TGTGCCAGCAGTTCTACATTAGCCAAAAACATTCAGTACTTC. Translation gives CASSSTLAKNIQYF.

This sequence joins TRBV9 and TRBJ1-3, with 8 bases identical to TRBD1. This CDR3 is 17 amino acids long. V shed 0 bases, J shed 4 bases, and the junction held 9 bases outside the gene matches. Germline assignment: CDR1 SGDLS and CDR2 YYNGEE. CDR3 sequence (DNA): TGTGCCAGCAGCGTAGCTCACCAGGGGGCTAGGGGAAACACCATATATTTT. This gives the protein CASSVAHQGARGNTIYF.

J is TRBJ1-5 and V is TRBV30; a weak D match, TRBD1 (5 bases). Trimming took 0 bases from V and 0 from J, leaving 6 bases between them. The germline V gene has CDR1 GTSNPN and CDR2 SVGIG (reference sequence). The CDR3 spans 14 residues. CDR3 sequence: CAWSVDSSNQPQHF. The CDR3 nucleotides are TGTGCCTGGAGTGTAGACAGTAGCAATCAGCCCCAGCATTTT.

The CDR3: CASSEAGGVRQPQHF. The CDR3 nucleotides read TGTGCCAGCAGTGAAGCTGGGGGGGTGAGGCAGCCCCAGCATTTT. This chain links TRBV6-1 with TRBJ1-5; the D gene is possibly TRBD1 (5 bases). The CDR3 length is 15 residues. Per the germline V gene, CDR1 is MNHNS and CDR2 is SASEGT. V was trimmed by 0 bases and J by 7 bases, leaving 13 bases between them.

This clonotype showed up just a few times. The V call is TRBV6-1, the J call TRBJ1-2; TRBD1 aligns across 8 bases. After removal of 10 bases from V and 5 bases from J, the junction contained 9 bases not matched to a gene. Germline V gives CDR1 MNHNS, CDR2 SASEGT. CDR3 size: 13 residues. CDR3 nucleotide sequence: TGTGCCAACCGATGGACAGGGAGTTATGGCTACACCTTC. Amino acids: CANRWTGSYGYTF.

The chain links TRBV6-1 to TRBJ2-7, with 8 bases matching TRBD1. CDR1 and CDR2 from the germline V gene are MNHNS and SASEGT. Germline trimming cut 4 bases from V and 5 bases from J; bases unmatched to any gene: 4. The CDR3 sequence is 13 residues long. CDR3: CASSGTGLDEQYF. The CDR3 nucleotides read TGTGCCAGCAGTGGGACAGGGTTGGACGAGCAGTACTTC.

The chain carries TRBV6-1 and TRBJ2-1; D may be TRBD2 (6 bases). V was trimmed by 4 bases and J by 6 bases, leaving 16 bases between them. The CDR3 covers 15 residues. Germline CDR1 MNHNS, CDR2 SASEGT. CDR3 coding DNA: TGTGCCAGCAGTGTAGGCGGAGGGGCCGTCAATGAGCAGTTCTTC. It codes for CASSVGGGAVNEQFF.

This chain uses TRBV7-3 with TRBJ2-5; weak D call: TRBD2 (5 bases). Germline V gene data show CDR1 as SGHTA and CDR2 as FQGTGA. The CDR3 sequence is 15 residues long. V was clipped by 1 base and J by 1 base, with 10 bases between them. Here the CDR3 reads CASSLMAGVQETQYF. CDR3 in DNA: TGTGCCAGCAGCTTAATGGCGGGCGTCCAAGAGACCCAGTACTTC.

The chain couples TRBV2 to TRBJ1-2; 8 bases agree with TRBD1. The CDR3 is 13 amino acids. V lost 8 bases to trimming and J lost 5 bases; unmatched junction nucleotides: 7. Germline CDR1 reads SNHLY; CDR2 reads FYNNEI. CDR3 sequence: CASSSDRGYGYTF. CDR3 coding DNA: TGTGCCAGCTCTAGTGACAGGGGTTATGGCTACACCTTC.

This clonotype was observed a few times. This chain links TRBV10-1 with TRBJ1-1; weak D call: TRBD1 (6 bases). V gave up 6 bases and J gave up 2 bases, with 13 bases separating them. The CDR3 length is 14 residues. From germline, CDR1 is WNHNN and CDR2 SYGVQD (reference sequence). DNA for the CDR3: TGCGCCAGCAGAGCCCAGGGGATTAACACTGAAGCTTTCTTT. It is translated as CASRAQGINTEAFF.

This rearrangement joins TRBV2 to TRBJ1-2; 8 bases align to TRBD1. This CDR3 comprises 14 residues. Trimming took 6 bases from V and 2 from J; bases not matched to a gene: 5. Germline loops: CDR1 SNHLY, CDR2 FYNNEI. The CDR3 region is CASRFRTGNYGYTF. Written as DNA, the CDR3 is TGTGCCAGCAGGTTCCGGACAGGGAACTATGGCTACACCTTC. The full variable domain, rest sourced from reference TRBV2 and TRBJ1-2, is EPEVTQTPSHQVTQMGQEVILRCVPISNHLYFYWYRQILGQKVEFLVSFYNNEISEKSEIFDDQFSVERPDGSNFTLKIRSTKLEDSAMYFCASRFRTGNYGYTFGSGTRLTVV.

The gene calls are TRBV2 and TRBJ2-7; D unclear. Germline CDR1 SNHLY, CDR2 FYNNEI. Trimming shortened V by 6 bases and J by 2 bases, and 5 bases separated the two germline ends. The CDR3 consists of 11 residues. CDR3 nucleotides: TGTGCCAGCAGCTATACCTACGAGCAGTACTTC. Residues: CASSYTYEQYF. Full variable domain (remainder filled in from reference TRBV2 and TRBJ2-7): EPEVTQTPSHQVTQMGQEVILRCVPISNHLYFYWYRQILGQKVEFLVSFYNNEISEKSEIFDDQFSVERPDGSNFTLKIRSTKLEDSAMYFCASSYTYEQYFGPGTRLTVT.

The chain recombines TRBV12-3 or TRBV12-4 with TRBJ2-5, with D perhaps TRBD1 (5 bases). The CDR3 is 13 amino acids. Between the trimmed V and J ends, which lost 3 bases and 2 bases, there was a span of 7 bases. CDR3 nucleotides: TGTGCCAGCAGTTTGGGGCGTCAAGAGACCCAGTACTTC. Its protein product is CASSLGRQETQYF.

The rearrangement links TRBV6-1 to TRBJ2-2; D gene ambiguous. V dropped 5 bases and J dropped 2 bases, with 18 bases sitting between them. CDR1 and CDR2 (germline): MNHNS, SASEGT. The CDR3 spans 17 residues. The CDR3 sequence is CASSPTVDRLNTGELFF. The CDR3 region has the DNA TGTGCCAGCAGTCCGACGGTAGACCGGCTTAACACCGGGGAGCTGTTTTTT.